These T cell receptor beta chains were read from a single sample in a study of T-cell reconstitution after alpha-beta-depleted transplantation in children. From the PCR reads, TCRdb called clonotypes with MiXCR, one entry per CDR3 protein. The sample lists fewer than 550,000 distinct CDR3 sequences, about an eighth occurring once. Material: PBMCs, mostly from graft donor cells, obtained 180 days after TCRalphabeta/CD19-depleted stem cell transplant. The source of these receptors is a female patient aged 2-9 years who had a stem cell transplant for aplastic anemia, so the T cells may come from the graft donor. Both conserved end residues are part of each CDR3. Each record gives: V gene, J gene, clone size, D gene, CDR3 DNA, CDR3 protein. A D gene is named only where the DNA matches it firmly. Size tells how often a clone was seen (once, few, many) or the class of an expanded clone, and some rows leave it out.

TRBV4-1	TRBJ1-2	few	.	TGCGCCAGCAGCCCAGGACAGACCTACTATGGCTACACCTTC	CASSPGQTYYGYTF
TRBV25-1	TRBJ2-2	many	TRBD1	TGTGCCAGCAGTGGACGACAGGGGCAAAGCCAAAGGGACACCGGGGAGCTGTTTTTT	CASSGRQGQSQRDTGELFF
TRBV4-3	TRBJ2-5	few	.	TGCGCCAGCAGCCAAGATCATGGCGTGGAGACCCAGTACTTC	CASSQDHGVETQYF
TRBV18	TRBJ1-1	.	.	TGTGCCAGCTCACCCAGGGTAGTTGGCACTGAAGCTTTCTTT	CASSPRVVGTEAFF
TRBV19	TRBJ1-6	.	.	TGTGCCAGTAGTATAGATACAGCAGATAATTCACCCCTCCACTTT	CASSIDTADNSPLHF
TRBV27	TRBJ2-3	few	TRBD2	TGTGCCAGCAGTCTTAGACTAGCGGGGAGAGAAAGGACGCAGTATTTT	CASSLRLAGRERTQYF
TRBV29-1	TRBJ1-2	few	.	TGCAGCGTTGATAGGCCGCAGGTCTTAGGCTATGGCTACACCTTC	CSVDRPQVLGYGYTF
TRBV20-1	TRBJ2-2	.	.	TGCAGTGCTAGGAGGCGCAGGGCGAACACCGGGGAGCTGTTTTTT	CSARRRRANTGELFF
TRBV7-6	TRBJ2-5	.	.	TGTGCCAGCAGCCCCCGGATCCAAGAGACCCAGTACTTC	CASSPRIQETQYF
TRBV29-1	TRBJ2-5	many	.	TGCAGCGTTGTGGGACAAAATCAAGAGACCCAGTACTTC	CSVVGQNQETQYF
TRBV20-1	TRBJ2-5	.	TRBD1	TGCAGTGCTTCGGGCAGGGGGCGCCTAGAGACCCAGTACTTC	CSASGRGRLETQYF
TRBV29-1	TRBJ2-3	few	.	TGCAGCGTTGCACCTAGTAGAGATACGCAGTATTTT	CSVAPSRDTQYF
TRBV5-6	TRBJ1-1	.	TRBD1	TGTGCCAGCAGCCGCAACAGGGGCCCTAACACTGAAGCTTTCTTT	CASSRNRGPNTEAFF
TRBV20-1	TRBJ1-1	few	.	TGCAGTGCTAGAGTGGCAGCTAAGAACACTGAAGCTTTCTTT	CSARVAAKNTEAFF
TRBV4-1	TRBJ2-3	.	TRBD2	TGCGCCAGCAGCCAAGCAGTGGGGACTAGCAACACAGATACGCAGTATTTT	CASSQAVGTSNTDTQYF
TRBV7-2	TRBJ2-1	few	TRBD2	TGTGCCAGCAGCTTATCTTCGAGCGGGAGGGGCGGTGAGCAGTTCTTC	CASSLSSSGRGGEQFF
TRBV6-5	TRBJ2-1	.	TRBD2	TGTGCCAGCTCTCCGGGACTAGCGGGAGGCCCCAGGATAAATGAGCAGTTCTTC	CASSPGLAGGPRINEQFF
TRBV20-1	TRBJ1-2	many	TRBD1	TGCAGTGCCCCCGACAGGGGAGGTAACTATGGCTACACCTTC	CSAPDRGGNYGYTF
TRBV28	TRBJ2-7	few	TRBD1	TGTGCCAGCAGTTTATTAGGGACAGGGGGCGACGAGCAGTACTTC	CASSLLGTGGDEQYF
TRBV15	TRBJ2-1	.	.	TGTGCCACCAGCAGAGTAGGCCATGAGCAGTTCTTC	CATSRVGHEQFF
TRBV5-1	TRBJ1-3	.	.	TGCGCCAGCAGCTTGGGACACCTGGACTCTGGAAACACCATATATTTT	CASSLGHLDSGNTIYF
TRBV6-6	TRBJ1-4	.	.	TGTGCCAGCAGTTACTTCCCTGAAAAACTGTTTTTT	CASSYFPEKLFF
TRBV18	TRBJ1-5	.	.	TGTGCCAGCTCACCGGCCAGGCGGTATCAGCCCCAGCATTTT	CASSPARRYQPQHF
TRBV10-3	TRBJ2-3	.	.	TGTGCCATCAGTGAGCAGGGGAGCACAGATACGCAGTATTTT	CAISEQGSTDTQYF
TRBV7-2	TRBJ2-2	few	TRBD1	TGTGCCAGCAGCTTAGCGCAGGGGGCGGCCGGGGAGCTGTTTTTT	CASSLAQGAAGELFF
TRBV7-9	TRBJ2-1	few	TRBD2	TGTGCCAGCAGCTCCCGCAGCGGGGAGATCTACAATGAGCAGTTCTTC	CASSSRSGEIYNEQFF
TRBV2	TRBJ2-5	few	.	TGTGCCAGCAAAAACTTAGAGACCCAGTACTTC	CASKNLETQYF
TRBV29-1	TRBJ1-1	few	.	TGCAGCGGTCAGGGAATCATTGACGCTTTCTTT	CSGQGIIDAFF